Here is one T cell receptor beta chain with its context. TCRdb keeps only in-frame clones here, not all; method: immunoSEQ multiplex PCR. Of approximately 580,000 clones listed, around 82% are singletons. This record belongs to a study of shared T cell receptors in the human thymus. This same sample was also taken into another study, of human thymus T cells.

The specimen sequenced was thymocytes. The source of this sequence is a boy younger than two with a congenital heart defect.

This CDR3 reads CASSQGCGGIKEQFF. CDR3 sequence (DNA): TGCGCCAGCAGCCAAGGGTGCGGGGGCATCAAGGAGCAGTTCTTC. This sequence joins TRBV4-1 and TRBJ2-1, with D perhaps matching TRBD2 (7 bases). CDR3 size: 15 residues. The germline CDR1 and CDR2 sequences are MGHRA and YSYEKL. V lost 1 base and J 10 bases, leaving 17 bases between the germline ends.